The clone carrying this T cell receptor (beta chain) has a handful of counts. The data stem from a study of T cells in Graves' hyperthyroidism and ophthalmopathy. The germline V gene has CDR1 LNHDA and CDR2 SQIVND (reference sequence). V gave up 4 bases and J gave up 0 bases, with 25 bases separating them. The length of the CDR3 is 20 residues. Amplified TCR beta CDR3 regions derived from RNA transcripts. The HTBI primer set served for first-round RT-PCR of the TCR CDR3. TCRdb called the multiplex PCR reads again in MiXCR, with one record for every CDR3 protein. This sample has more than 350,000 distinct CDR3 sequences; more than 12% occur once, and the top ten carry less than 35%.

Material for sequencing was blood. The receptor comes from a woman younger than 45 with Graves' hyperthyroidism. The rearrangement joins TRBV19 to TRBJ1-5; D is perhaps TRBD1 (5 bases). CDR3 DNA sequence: TGTGCCAGTAGTACTTTCTTCACGACACAGGAGACTTATAGCAATCAGCCCCAGCATTTT. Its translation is CASSTFFTTQETYSNQPQHF.